The clone carrying this TCR beta chain was seen only a few times. Antigen unknown. This specimen comes from a study of beta chain features in type 1 diabetes. General study results and limits: There were fewer insertions and more deletions at the VDJ junctions of type 1 diabetes patients. For patients and controls alike, PCR might favor shorter templates to the same degree. Sequencing used cDNA, and cells with high TCR expression could therefore be over-represented.

The whole isolated RNA underwent reverse transcription, so sequencing captured expressed TCRB transcripts. Assay: immunoSEQ multiplex PCR; the TCRdb copy retains only in-frame clones and omits some. The sample holds fewer than 650,000 clones, around 15% seen once. CDR1 is MGHDK, CDR2 SYGVNS, per germline. The CDR3 spans 15 residues. V lost 4 bases to trimming and J lost 0 bases, with 10 bases between them. Sorting based on CD45RO/CCR7/CD25/CD127/CD95/CD27 separated CD4+ naive, central memory, regulatory and stem cell-like memory cells. The TCR comes from a man in his late teens or twenties in good health. This rearrangement joins TRBV25-1 to TRBJ1-5, with D possibly being TRBD1 (6 bases). Specimen: naive CD4+ T cells from blood. DNA for the CDR3: TGTGCCAGCAGTGTTGGGGGGGCTAGCAATCAGCCCCAGCATTTT. Translating gives CASSVGGASNQPQHF.